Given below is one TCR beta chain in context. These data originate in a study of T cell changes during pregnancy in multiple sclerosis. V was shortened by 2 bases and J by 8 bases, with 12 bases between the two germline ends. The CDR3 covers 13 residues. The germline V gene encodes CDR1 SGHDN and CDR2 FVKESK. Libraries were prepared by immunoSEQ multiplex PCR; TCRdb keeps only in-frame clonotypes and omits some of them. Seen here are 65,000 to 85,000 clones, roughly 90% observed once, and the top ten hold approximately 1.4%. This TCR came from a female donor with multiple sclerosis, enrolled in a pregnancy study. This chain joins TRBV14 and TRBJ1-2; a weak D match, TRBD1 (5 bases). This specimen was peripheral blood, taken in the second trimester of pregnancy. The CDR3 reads CASSQSWPGGYTF. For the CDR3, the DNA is TGTGCCAGCAGCCAATCGTGGCCAGGGGGCTACACCTTC. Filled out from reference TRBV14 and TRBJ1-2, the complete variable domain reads EAGVTQFPSHSVIEKGQTVTLRCDPISGHDNLYWYRRVMGKEIKFLLHFVKESKQDESGMPNNRFLAERTGGTYSTLKVQPAELEDSGVYFCASSQSWPGGYTFGSGTRLTVV.